These T cell receptor beta chains were read from a single sample in a study of cytomegalovirus exposure and HLA in healthy donors. Sequencing used immunoSEQ multiplex PCR; TCRdb keeps in-frame clones, though not all of them. The sample holds 150,000 to 200,000 clones, about four fifths seen once. Sequenced sample: PBMCs. These receptors all come from a young man in good health and CMV-seropositive. CDR3s include the opening cysteine and the closing phenylalanine or tryptophan. Each record gives: clone size, CDR3 length, D gene, V gene, J gene, CDR3 protein, CDR3 DNA. D genes are given only for firm matches. Clone size is stated in some rows and not others, as once, few, many or a class when expanded.

clone_size: NA; cdr3_length: 14; d_call: TRBD1; v_call: TRBV7-2; j_call: TRBJ1-1; cdr3_aa: CASSPVDRDTEAFF; cdr3_nt: TGTGCCAGCAGCCCCGTGGACAGGGACACTGAAGCTTTCTTT
clone_size: NA; cdr3_length: 14; d_call: TRBD1; v_call: TRBV14; j_call: TRBJ2-7; cdr3_aa: CASSQAYRGREQYF; cdr3_nt: TGTGCCAGCAGCCAAGCCTACAGGGGACGGGAGCAGTACTTC
clone_size: NA; cdr3_length: 15; d_call: TRBD2; v_call: TRBV2; j_call: TRBJ2-7; cdr3_aa: CASSYLAGNSYEQYF; cdr3_nt: TGTGCCAGCAGTTATCTAGCGGGGAACTCCTACGAGCAGTACTTC
clone_size: NA; cdr3_length: 14; d_call: NA; v_call: TRBV28; j_call: TRBJ1-4; cdr3_aa: CASSFRQFNEKLFF; cdr3_nt: TGTGCCAGCAGTTTCCGACAGTTTAATGAAAAACTGTTTTTT
clone_size: NA; cdr3_length: 12; d_call: NA; v_call: TRBV6-5; j_call: TRBJ1-2; cdr3_aa: CASSSTTGGYTF; cdr3_nt: TGTGCCAGCAGTTCAACGACAGGTGGCTACACCTTC
clone_size: NA; cdr3_length: 16; d_call: NA; v_call: TRBV7-2; j_call: TRBJ1-6; cdr3_aa: CASSLEARSNNSPLHF; cdr3_nt: TGTGCCAGCAGCTTAGAGGCCCGGAGCAATAATTCACCCCTCCACTTT
clone_size: NA; cdr3_length: 12; d_call: NA; v_call: TRBV28; j_call: TRBJ2-1; cdr3_aa: CASTNRYNEQFF; cdr3_nt: TGTGCCAGCACCAACAGATACAATGAGCAGTTCTTC
clone_size: few; cdr3_length: 13; d_call: NA; v_call: TRBV6-6; j_call: TRBJ2-3; cdr3_aa: CASSHRGGDTQYF; cdr3_nt: TGTGCCAGCAGCCATAGGGGGGGAGATACGCAGTATTTT
clone_size: NA; cdr3_length: 16; d_call: NA; v_call: TRBV14; j_call: TRBJ2-1; cdr3_aa: CASSRSGWVSYNEQFF; cdr3_nt: TGTGCCAGCAGCCGTTCGGGGTGGGTATCCTACAATGAGCAGTTCTTC
clone_size: many; cdr3_length: 15; d_call: NA; v_call: TRBV6-6; j_call: TRBJ1-3; cdr3_aa: CASSSPRGSGNTIYF; cdr3_nt: TGTGCCAGCAGCTCACCTCGCGGCTCTGGAAACACCATATATTTT
clone_size: few; cdr3_length: 17; d_call: NA; v_call: TRBV19; j_call: TRBJ1-1; cdr3_aa: CASSIAPRVGASTEAFF; cdr3_nt: TGTGCCAGTAGTATAGCCCCCCGGGTAGGAGCTTCCACTGAAGCTTTCTTT
clone_size: NA; cdr3_length: 17; d_call: TRBD2; v_call: TRBV11-3; j_call: TRBJ2-5; cdr3_aa: CASSLRQRDQPQETQYF; cdr3_nt: TGTGCCAGCAGCTTAAGGCAGCGGGACCAGCCCCAAGAGACCCAGTACTTC
clone_size: NA; cdr3_length: 13; d_call: NA; v_call: TRBV27; j_call: TRBJ2-2; cdr3_aa: CASSFRRAGELFF; cdr3_nt: TGTGCCAGCAGTTTTAGGCGGGCCGGGGAGCTGTTTTTT
clone_size: NA; cdr3_length: 12; d_call: NA; v_call: TRBV13; j_call: TRBJ1-6; cdr3_aa: CASSSQNSPLHF; cdr3_nt: TGTGCCAGCAGCTCACAGAATTCACCCCTCCACTTT
clone_size: NA; cdr3_length: 14; d_call: NA; v_call: TRBV7-9; j_call: TRBJ1-5; cdr3_aa: CASSLGAGNQPQHF; cdr3_nt: TGTGCCAGCAGCTTAGGGGCAGGCAATCAGCCCCAGCATTTT
clone_size: NA; cdr3_length: 14; d_call: NA; v_call: TRBV7-9; j_call: TRBJ1-2; cdr3_aa: CASSLAGDYYGYTF; cdr3_nt: TGTGCCAGCAGCTTAGCAGGGGACTACTATGGCTACACCTTC
clone_size: NA; cdr3_length: 15; d_call: TRBD2; v_call: TRBV9; j_call: TRBJ2-7; cdr3_aa: CASSVGNVGGYEQYF; cdr3_nt: TGTGCCAGCAGCGTAGGGAACGTCGGGGGGTACGAGCAGTACTTC
clone_size: NA; cdr3_length: 16; d_call: TRBD2; v_call: TRBV19; j_call: TRBJ2-3; cdr3_aa: CASSIGLAGGKDTQYF; cdr3_nt: TGTGCCAGTAGTATCGGACTAGCGGGGGGTAAAGATACGCAGTATTTT
clone_size: NA; cdr3_length: 16; d_call: NA; v_call: TRBV6-4; j_call: TRBJ2-3; cdr3_aa: CASSDSRELGTDTQYF; cdr3_nt: TGTGCCAGCAGTGACTCGAGAGAGTTGGGCACAGATACGCAGTATTTT
clone_size: NA; cdr3_length: 14; d_call: TRBD1; v_call: TRBV5-1; j_call: TRBJ1-1; cdr3_aa: CASRPGTVNTEAFF; cdr3_nt: TGCGCCAGCAGACCCGGGACAGTTAACACTGAAGCTTTCTTT
clone_size: NA; cdr3_length: 14; d_call: NA; v_call: TRBV6-6; j_call: TRBJ2-5; cdr3_aa: CASSYSGQLETQYF; cdr3_nt: TGTGCCAGCAGTTACTCCGGACAGCTGGAGACCCAGTACTTC
clone_size: NA; cdr3_length: 16; d_call: TRBD1; v_call: TRBV11-2; j_call: TRBJ1-3; cdr3_aa: CASSLDTGQKGNTIYF; cdr3_nt: TGTGCCAGCAGCTTAGATACGGGACAGAAGGGAAACACCATATATTTT
clone_size: NA; cdr3_length: 16; d_call: TRBD2; v_call: TRBV5-1; j_call: TRBJ2-5; cdr3_aa: CASSLVTGGRQETQYF; cdr3_nt: TGCGCCAGCAGCTTGGTGACGGGAGGCCGGCAAGAGACCCAGTACTTC
clone_size: NA; cdr3_length: 14; d_call: TRBD1; v_call: TRBV9; j_call: TRBJ2-3; cdr3_aa: CASSGGLRTDTQYF; cdr3_nt: TGTGCCAGCTCAGGGGGCCTTCGCACAGATACGCAGTATTTT
clone_size: NA; cdr3_length: 15; d_call: NA; v_call: TRBV27; j_call: TRBJ1-1; cdr3_aa: CASSFYRSMNTEAFF; cdr3_nt: TGTGCCAGCAGTTTCTACAGGAGTATGAACACTGAAGCTTTCTTT
clone_size: NA; cdr3_length: 16; d_call: NA; v_call: TRBV4-2; j_call: TRBJ2-2; cdr3_aa: CASSQEEGGGNGELFF; cdr3_nt: TGTGCCAGCAGCCAAGAAGAGGGGGGAGGGAACGGGGAGCTGTTTTTT
clone_size: NA; cdr3_length: 12; d_call: TRBD1; v_call: TRBV19; j_call: TRBJ2-7; cdr3_aa: CASEGQTYEQYF; cdr3_nt: TGTGCCAGCGAGGGACAGACCTACGAGCAGTACTTC
clone_size: NA; cdr3_length: 13; d_call: NA; v_call: TRBV4-1; j_call: TRBJ1-2; cdr3_aa: CASSPTGDYGYTF; cdr3_nt: TGCGCCAGCAGCCCGACAGGAGACTATGGCTACACCTTC
clone_size: NA; cdr3_length: 14; d_call: TRBD2; v_call: TRBV6-4; j_call: TRBJ2-3; cdr3_aa: CASSWTSGSDTQYF; cdr3_nt: TGTGCCAGCAGCTGGACTAGCGGGAGTGATACGCAGTATTTT
clone_size: NA; cdr3_length: 19; d_call: TRBD2; v_call: TRBV7-9; j_call: TRBJ2-6; cdr3_aa: CASTLLPGGVLSGANVLTF; cdr3_nt: TGTGCCAGCACCCTTCTCCCTGGGGGGGTTCTCTCTGGGGCCAACGTCCTGACTTTC
clone_size: NA; cdr3_length: 16; d_call: TRBD2; v_call: TRBV5-4; j_call: TRBJ2-5; cdr3_aa: CASSLGPLAGGETQYF; cdr3_nt: TGTGCCAGCAGCTTGGGGCCCCTAGCGGGAGGGGAGACCCAGTACTTC
clone_size: NA; cdr3_length: 15; d_call: TRBD1; v_call: TRBV19; j_call: TRBJ1-1; cdr3_aa: CASSSSTGVRTEAFF; cdr3_nt: TGTGCCAGTAGCTCTTCGACAGGGGTAAGGACTGAAGCTTTCTTT
clone_size: NA; cdr3_length: 14; d_call: NA; v_call: TRBV18; j_call: TRBJ2-7; cdr3_aa: CASSPADWAYEQYF; cdr3_nt: TGTGCCAGCTCACCAGCAGACTGGGCCTACGAGCAGTACTTC
clone_size: NA; cdr3_length: 16; d_call: NA; v_call: TRBV19; j_call: TRBJ1-2; cdr3_aa: CASSMPSASANYGYTF; cdr3_nt: TGTGCCAGTAGTATGCCGTCAGCGAGTGCTAACTATGGCTACACCTTC
clone_size: NA; cdr3_length: 14; d_call: NA; v_call: TRBV30; j_call: TRBJ2-3; cdr3_aa: CAWRRTTWTDTQYF; cdr3_nt: TGTGCCTGGAGAAGGACTACATGGACAGATACGCAGTATTTT
clone_size: NA; cdr3_length: 14; d_call: TRBD1; v_call: TRBV19; j_call: TRBJ1-1; cdr3_aa: CASSSQGTHTEAFF; cdr3_nt: TGTGCCAGTAGTTCACAGGGGACACACACTGAAGCTTTCTTT
clone_size: NA; cdr3_length: 14; d_call: TRBD2; v_call: TRBV11-3; j_call: TRBJ2-5; cdr3_aa: CASSFGLAGETQYF; cdr3_nt: TGTGCCAGCAGCTTCGGACTAGCGGGGGAGACCCAGTACTTC
clone_size: NA; cdr3_length: 15; d_call: NA; v_call: TRBV28; j_call: TRBJ2-7; cdr3_aa: CASSAWRDASYEQYF; cdr3_nt: TGTGCCAGCAGCGCGTGGAGGGACGCCTCCTACGAGCAGTACTTC
clone_size: few; cdr3_length: 15; d_call: NA; v_call: TRBV4-3; j_call: TRBJ1-1; cdr3_aa: CASSQGASMNTEAFF; cdr3_nt: TGCGCCAGCAGCCAGGGGGCCAGCATGAACACTGAAGCTTTCTTT
clone_size: NA; cdr3_length: 16; d_call: TRBD1; v_call: TRBV6-1; j_call: TRBJ2-7; cdr3_aa: CASSAYSGTGVYEQYF; cdr3_nt: TGTGCCAGCAGTGCCTACTCCGGGACAGGAGTCTACGAGCAGTACTTC
clone_size: NA; cdr3_length: 18; d_call: NA; v_call: TRBV5-1; j_call: TRBJ1-1; cdr3_aa: CASSLGGGRGGMNTEAFF; cdr3_nt: TGCGCCAGCAGCTTGGGTGGGGGCAGGGGAGGGATGAACACTGAAGCTTTCTTT
clone_size: NA; cdr3_length: 16; d_call: TRBD2; v_call: TRBV7-2; j_call: TRBJ2-1; cdr3_aa: CASSHGTSGNYNEQFF; cdr3_nt: TGTGCCAGCAGCCACGGAACTAGCGGAAACTACAATGAGCAGTTCTTC
clone_size: NA; cdr3_length: 18; d_call: NA; v_call: TRBV13; j_call: TRBJ1-3; cdr3_aa: CASSLVGGRRLSGNTIYF; cdr3_nt: TGTGCCAGCAGCTTAGTAGGCGGCAGACGCCTCTCTGGAAACACCATATATTTT
clone_size: NA; cdr3_length: 15; d_call: NA; v_call: TRBV4-1; j_call: TRBJ2-5; cdr3_aa: CASSQTTGPQETQYF; cdr3_nt: TGCGCCAGCAGCCAAACGACAGGTCCGCAAGAGACCCAGTACTTC
clone_size: NA; cdr3_length: 13; d_call: NA; v_call: TRBV19; j_call: TRBJ2-5; cdr3_aa: CASSQDSQETQYF; cdr3_nt: TGTGCCAGTAGTCAAGACAGCCAAGAGACCCAGTACTTC
clone_size: NA; cdr3_length: 15; d_call: TRBD1; v_call: TRBV2; j_call: TRBJ1-1; cdr3_aa: CASRPFPGTGVQLFF; cdr3_nt: TGTGCCAGCAGACCCTTCCCCGGGACAGGGGTTCAACTTTTCTTT
clone_size: few; cdr3_length: 13; d_call: NA; v_call: TRBV5-4; j_call: TRBJ2-7; cdr3_aa: CASSLGTVYEQYF; cdr3_nt: TGTGCCAGCAGCTTGGGAACTGTATACGAGCAGTACTTC
clone_size: NA; cdr3_length: 16; d_call: TRBD2; v_call: TRBV15; j_call: TRBJ2-1; cdr3_aa: CATSRLREGRGNEQFF; cdr3_nt: TGTGCCACCAGCAGATTGCGGGAGGGCCGAGGAAATGAGCAGTTCTTC
clone_size: NA; cdr3_length: 14; d_call: NA; v_call: TRBV6-5; j_call: TRBJ2-7; cdr3_aa: CASSFDRPPYEQYF; cdr3_nt: TGTGCCAGCAGTTTCGACAGACCCCCCTACGAGCAGTACTTC
clone_size: NA; cdr3_length: 14; d_call: NA; v_call: TRBV6-1; j_call: TRBJ2-7; cdr3_aa: CASSEVQGSYEQYF; cdr3_nt: TGTGCCAGCAGTGAAGTCCAGGGCTCCTACGAGCAGTACTTC
clone_size: NA; cdr3_length: 14; d_call: TRBD1; v_call: TRBV7-8; j_call: TRBJ1-2; cdr3_aa: CASSLAGTGNGYTF; cdr3_nt: TGTGCCAGCAGCTTAGCCGGGACAGGGAATGGCTACACCTTC
clone_size: NA; cdr3_length: 14; d_call: NA; v_call: TRBV28; j_call: TRBJ1-4; cdr3_aa: CASSLLQGSEKLFF; cdr3_nt: TGTGCCAGCAGTTTATTACAGGGAAGTGAAAAACTGTTTTTT
clone_size: once; cdr3_length: 18; d_call: TRBD1; v_call: TRBV11-2; j_call: TRBJ2-1; cdr3_aa: CASSLDQGTQGAYNEQFF; cdr3_nt: TGTGCCAGCAGCTTAGATCAGGGGACGCAGGGGGCGTACAATGAGCAGTTCTTC
clone_size: NA; cdr3_length: 12; d_call: NA; v_call: TRBV6-4; j_call: TRBJ1-1; cdr3_aa: CASSGGEIKAFF; cdr3_nt: TGTGCCAGCAGTGGGGGGGAGATAAAAGCTTTCTTT
clone_size: NA; cdr3_length: 17; d_call: TRBD2; v_call: TRBV15; j_call: TRBJ2-1; cdr3_aa: CATSRGPGLAAYNEQFF; cdr3_nt: TGTGCCACCAGCAGAGGCCCGGGACTAGCCGCCTACAATGAGCAGTTCTTC
clone_size: once; cdr3_length: 14; d_call: TRBD1; v_call: TRBV6-1; j_call: TRBJ1-1; cdr3_aa: CASTKDRANTEAFF; cdr3_nt: TGTGCCAGCACCAAAGACAGGGCGAACACTGAAGCTTTCTTT
clone_size: NA; cdr3_length: 13; d_call: NA; v_call: TRBV7-9; j_call: TRBJ1-2; cdr3_aa: CASSPAGGGGYTF; cdr3_nt: TGTGCCAGCAGCCCGGCTGGGGGAGGTGGCTACACCTTC
clone_size: once; cdr3_length: 13; d_call: NA; v_call: TRBV19; j_call: TRBJ2-3; cdr3_aa: CASSVISTDTQYF; cdr3_nt: TGTGCCAGCAGCGTGATTAGCACAGATACGCAGTATTTT
clone_size: NA; cdr3_length: 16; d_call: NA; v_call: TRBV5-6; j_call: TRBJ1-1; cdr3_aa: CASSSWGGLVNTEAFF; cdr3_nt: TGTGCCAGCAGCTCTTGGGGGGGTTTGGTGAACACTGAAGCTTTCTTT
clone_size: NA; cdr3_length: 17; d_call: NA; v_call: TRBV7-6; j_call: TRBJ2-7; cdr3_aa: CASSRFVSLMRSYEQYF; cdr3_nt: TGTGCCAGCAGCCGCTTTGTATCCCTCATGCGCTCCTACGAGCAGTACTTC